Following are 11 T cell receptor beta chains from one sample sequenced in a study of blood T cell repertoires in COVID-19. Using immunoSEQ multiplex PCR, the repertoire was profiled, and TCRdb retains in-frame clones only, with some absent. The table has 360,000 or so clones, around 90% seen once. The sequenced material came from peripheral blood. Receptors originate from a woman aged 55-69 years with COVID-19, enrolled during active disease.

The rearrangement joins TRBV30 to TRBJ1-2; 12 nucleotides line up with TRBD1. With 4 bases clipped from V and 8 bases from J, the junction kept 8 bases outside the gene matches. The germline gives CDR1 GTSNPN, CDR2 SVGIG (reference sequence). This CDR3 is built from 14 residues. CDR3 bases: TGTGCCTGGAATCCGGGACAGGGGGCGAAGGGCTACACCTTC. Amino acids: CAWNPGQGAKGYTF.

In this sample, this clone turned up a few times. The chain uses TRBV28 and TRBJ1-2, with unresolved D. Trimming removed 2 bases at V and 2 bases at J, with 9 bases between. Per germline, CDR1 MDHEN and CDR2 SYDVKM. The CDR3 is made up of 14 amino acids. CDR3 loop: CASSLVTGNYGYTF. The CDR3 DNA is TGTGCCAGCAGTTTAGTGACCGGGAACTATGGCTACACCTTC.

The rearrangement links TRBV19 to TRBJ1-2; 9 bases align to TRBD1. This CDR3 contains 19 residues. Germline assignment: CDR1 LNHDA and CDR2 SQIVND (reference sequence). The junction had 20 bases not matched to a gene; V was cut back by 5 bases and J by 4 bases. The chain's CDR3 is CASSLPSPFRDRDIYGYTF. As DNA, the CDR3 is TGTGCCAGTAGTCTACCTTCTCCGTTCCGGGACAGGGATATCTATGGCTACACCTTC.

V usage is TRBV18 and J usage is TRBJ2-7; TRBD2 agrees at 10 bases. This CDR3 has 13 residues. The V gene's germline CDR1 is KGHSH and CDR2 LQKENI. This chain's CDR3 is CASSPPSGGQPAV. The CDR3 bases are TGTGCCAGCTCCCCCCCTAGCGGGGGTCAACCGGCGGTC.

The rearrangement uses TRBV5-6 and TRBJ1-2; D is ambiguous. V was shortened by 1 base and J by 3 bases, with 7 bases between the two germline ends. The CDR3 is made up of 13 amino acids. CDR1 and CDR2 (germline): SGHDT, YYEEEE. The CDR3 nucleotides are TGTGCCAGCAGCTTGACACCCGACTATGGCTACACCTTC. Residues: CASSLTPDYGYTF.

CDR3 protein: CASSYQIRVGSNQPQHF. DNA for the CDR3: TGTGCCAGCAGCTACCAAATCAGGGTCGGTAGCAATCAGCCCCAGCATTTT. This chain links TRBV2 with TRBJ1-5; TRBD1 is a possible D gene (5 bases). Germline assignment: CDR1 SNHLY and CDR2 FYNNEI. Trimming stripped 6 bases from V and 0 bases from J, with 18 bases between. The CDR3 contains 17 residues. Full variable domain (remainder filled in from reference TRBV2 and TRBJ1-5): EPEVTQTPSHQVTQMGQEVILRCVPISNHLYFYWYRQILGQKVEFLVSFYNNEISEKSEIFDDQFSVERPDGSNFTLKIRSTKLEDSAMYFCASSYQIRVGSNQPQHFGDGTRLSIL.

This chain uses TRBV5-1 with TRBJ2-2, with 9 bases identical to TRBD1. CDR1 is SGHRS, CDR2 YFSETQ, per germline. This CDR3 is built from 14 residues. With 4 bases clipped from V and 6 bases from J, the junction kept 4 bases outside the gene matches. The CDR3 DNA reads TGCGCCAGCAGCCCGGGACAGGGACCCGGGGAGCTGTTTTTT. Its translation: CASSPGQGPGELFF.

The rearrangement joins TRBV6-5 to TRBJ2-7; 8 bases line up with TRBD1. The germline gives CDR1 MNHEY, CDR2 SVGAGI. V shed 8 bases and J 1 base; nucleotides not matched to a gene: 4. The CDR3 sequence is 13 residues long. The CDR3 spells CASAGQVSYEQYF. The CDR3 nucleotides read TGTGCCAGCGCGGGACAGGTATCCTACGAGCAGTACTTC.

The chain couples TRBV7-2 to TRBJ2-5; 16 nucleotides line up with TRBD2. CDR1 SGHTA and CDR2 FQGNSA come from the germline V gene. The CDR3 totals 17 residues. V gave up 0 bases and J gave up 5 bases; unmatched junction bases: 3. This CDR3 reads CASSLASGLAGGETQYF. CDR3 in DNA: TGTGCCAGCAGCTTAGCGTCGGGACTAGCGGGGGGGGAGACCCAGTACTTC.

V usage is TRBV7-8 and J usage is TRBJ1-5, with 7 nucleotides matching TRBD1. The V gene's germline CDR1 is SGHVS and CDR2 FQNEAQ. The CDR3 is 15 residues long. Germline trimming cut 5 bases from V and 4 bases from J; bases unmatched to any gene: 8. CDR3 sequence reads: CASSDRRGTNQPQHF. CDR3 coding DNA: TGTGCCAGCAGCGATCGCAGGGGGACTAATCAGCCCCAGCATTTT.

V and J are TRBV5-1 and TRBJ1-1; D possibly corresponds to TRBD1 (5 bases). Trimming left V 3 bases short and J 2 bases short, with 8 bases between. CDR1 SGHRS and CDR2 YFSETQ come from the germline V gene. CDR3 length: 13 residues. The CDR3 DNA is TGCGCCAGCAGCTGGAGGGGAAACACTGAAGCTTTCTTT. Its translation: CASSWRGNTEAFF.